A selection of T cell receptor beta chains follows, all from one sample in a study of CD8+CD57+ T cells in acquired aplastic anemia. Each CDR3 protein gets one entry after TCRdb re-called the reads with MiXCR. In the table there are 300,000 or so distinct CDR3 sequences, about 50% of which are singletons. Sequenced input: sorted CD4+, CD8+, or CD8+CD57+ T cells (not recorded which) from PBMCs. The origin of the receptors is a human donor with aplastic anemia. Both conserved end residues are part of each CDR3. A D gene is named only where the DNA matches it firmly. Some rows have no size entry. The others give once, few or many, or a class for an expanded clone.

clone size	V gene	D gene	CDR3 length	J gene	CDR3 DNA	CDR3 protein
NA	TRBV29-1	NA	13	TRBJ2-7	TGCAGCGTTGAAGACGGGGCCAGCTACGAGCAGTACTTC	CSVEDGASYEQYF
once	TRBV20-1	NA	13	TRBJ2-7	TGCAGTGCTAGGGGGACGGAAGACTACGAGCAGTACTTC	CSARGTEDYEQYF
NA	TRBV10-2	NA	13	TRBJ2-1	TGCGCCAGCAGTGGGTCCACGGACAATGAGCAGTTCTTC	CASSGSTDNEQFF
NA	TRBV20-1	TRBD1	14	TRBJ2-2	TGCAGTGCTAGGGCAGGGGGGAACACCGGGGAGCTGTTTTTT	CSARAGGNTGELFF
once	TRBV5-1	NA	11	TRBJ2-5	TGCGCCAGCAGCCGGATAAGGACCCAGTACTTC	CASSRIRTQYF
few	TRBV5-5	NA	13	TRBJ2-1	TGTGCCAGCAGCTCGGTCCTTCAGCCCGAGCAGTTCTTC	CASSSVLQPEQFF
NA	TRBV19	TRBD2	14	TRBJ2-7	TGTGCCAGTAGCATAGCGGGGTCGACCTACGAGCAGTACTTC	CASSIAGSTYEQYF
NA	TRBV2	NA	15	TRBJ2-7	TGTGCCAGCAGTTTGGAGGGGGGTATTTCTGGAGAGCAGTACTTC	CASSLEGGISGEQYF
NA	TRBV2	TRBD1	15	TRBJ1-5	TGTGCCAGCGGGAGTCCGGGACAGGGGTCCCAGCCCCAGCATTTT	CASGSPGQGSQPQHF
many	TRBV2	TRBD1	17	TRBJ2-2	TGTGCCAGCAGTGGACTACGGACAGGGAGCTACGGCGGGGAGCTGTTTTTT	CASSGLRTGSYGGELFF
NA	TRBV24-1	NA	13	TRBJ1-1	TGTGCCACCAGTGATCCCTCGATTCCTGAAGCTTTCTTT	CATSDPSIPEAFF
NA	TRBV5-6	NA	14	TRBJ1-1	TGTGCCAGTAGCTTTTTCGGCATGAACACTGAAGCTTTCTTT	CASSFFGMNTEAFF
NA	TRBV20-1	NA	13	TRBJ2-7	TGCAGTGCTCCCGGAAAGCGGGCCTACGAGCAGTACTTC	CSAPGKRAYEQYF
many	TRBV6-1	NA	16	TRBJ1-4	TGTGCCAGCAGTGATCGGTTGGGGGCAGCTAATGAAAAACTGTTTTTT	CASSDRLGAANEKLFF
many	TRBV12-3/TRBV12-4	TRBD1	13	TRBJ2-7	TGTGCCAGCAGCGGACAGGGGATAGACGAGCAGTACTTC	CASSGQGIDEQYF
NA	TRBV29-1	TRBD1	13	TRBJ2-7	TGCAGCGTCGTCCGGGACAGGGGGCGCGAGCAGTACTTC	CSVVRDRGREQYF
many	TRBV5-1	NA	12	TRBJ1-2	TGCGCCAGCAGCTTCCAGGGTTATGGCTACACCTTC	CASSFQGYGYTF
NA	TRBV9	NA	13	TRBJ2-3	TGTGCCAGCAGCGCCGGACAGACAGATACGCAGTATTTT	CASSAGQTDTQYF
NA	TRBV7-2	TRBD1	14	TRBJ2-3	TGTGCCAGCAGCTTTCGACAGGGGGCAGATACGCAGTATTTT	CASSFRQGADTQYF
NA	TRBV29-1	NA	13	TRBJ1-1	NA	CSAVWGPGTEVFF
NA	TRBV20-1	NA	15	TRBJ2-1	TGCAGTGCTAGAGATAAGGGGGTTACCTACAATGAGCAGTTCTTC	CSARDKGVTYNEQFF
NA	TRBV29-1	NA	11	TRBJ1-4	TGCAGCGTCAACAGGAATGAAAAACTGTTTTTT	CSVNRNEKLFF
NA	TRBV10-1	NA	14	TRBJ1-3	TGCGCCAGCAGTGAGGACAGCTCTGGAAACACCATATATTTT	CASSEDSSGNTIYF
NA	TRBV20-1	TRBD1	13	TRBJ2-3	TGCAGTGCTAAAGGGGGCAGCACAGATACGCAGTATTTT	CSAKGGSTDTQYF
NA	TRBV7-9	NA	16	TRBJ2-2	TGTGCCAGCAGCCGCGCGGGCAGGGGTGAAACCGGGGAGCTGTTTTTT	CASSRAGRGETGELFF
NA	TRBV7-9	TRBD2	15	TRBJ2-5	TGTGCCAGCAGCTACAGACTAGCTACGCAAGAGACCCAGTACTTC	CASSYRLATQETQYF
few	TRBV7-8	TRBD1	15	TRBJ2-3	TGTGCCAGCAGTCACGGACAGGGTGGCACAGATACGCAGTATTTT	CASSHGQGGTDTQYF
NA	TRBV24-1	NA	20	TRBJ1-2	TGTGCCACCAGTGATCGATTCCAACCGGGACACCGAAACCCTTACTATGGCTACACCTTC	CATSDRFQPGHRNPYYGYTF